The present T cell receptor (beta chain) was sequenced within a study of T cell responses to AZD1222 COVID-19 vaccine. Assay used: immunoSEQ multiplex PCR; TCRdb lists only in-frame clones, some missing. The data show 100,000 to 150,000 clones, with roughly 88% seen just once and approximately 0.98% held by the top ten. The CDR3 runs 15 residues. Germline CDR1 reads ENHRY; CDR2 reads SYGVKD. V lost 7 bases and J lost 1; bases outside the gene matches: 8. The table lists this clone with a count of one. This clonotype was sampled from an adult who received the AZD1222 COVID-19 vaccine. Sample: peripheral blood, taken 28 days after the second AZD1222 dose. J is TRBJ2-5 and V is TRBV10-3, with 8 bases matching TRBD1. The CDR3 DNA reads as TGTGCCATCAAGGGAGACAGGGGAAGCCAAGAGACCCAGTACTTC. Protein product: CAIKGDRGSQETQYF.